The TCR beta chain described here comes from a study of shared clonotypes between healthy human individuals. TCRdb keeps only in-frame clones here, not all; method: immunoSEQ multiplex PCR. The table has roughly 500,000 clones, around 85% seen once. The count of this clone is one. CDR1 and CDR2 from the germline V gene are SNHLY and FYNNEI. There are 14 residues in the CDR3. The ends were cut back, 5 bases at V and 3 bases at J, with 13 bases in the middle. In unsorted samples, genomic DNA was obtained using tens of millions of PBMCs. The rearrangement joins TRBV2 to TRBJ1-1; D uncertain. The sequencing input was PBMCs. The sequence was obtained from a woman aged 40-49 years in good health. Some clones in this sample may be carry-over from other donors' samples. DNA of the CDR3: TGTGCCAGCAGTCAACAGTACACCTACACTGAAGCTTTCTTT. Its translation is CASSQQYTYTEAFF.